The source of this T cell receptor (beta chain) is a study of identical twins. V lost 6 bases and J lost 2; bases outside the gene matches: 3. Germline loops: CDR1 SNHLY, CDR2 FYNNEI. The CDR3 contains 17 residues. MiXCR was run by TCRdb on the 5' RACE reads, yielding one entry per CDR3 protein. This table has 200,000 to 250,000 distinct CDR3 sequences, approximately 8.3% appearing once. The sample holds a few counts of this clonotype. The data were also submitted as part of a second study, on yellow fever vaccine responses in identical twins.

The receptor was isolated from a woman younger than 35 in good health. V gene TRBV2 combines with J gene TRBJ2-2; 16 bases are shared with TRBD2. The sequencing input was memory (CD45RO+) T cells sorted from blood. Here the CDR3 DNA reads TGTGCCAGCAGCGGGACTAGCGGGAGGGTAAACACCGGGGAGCTGTTTTTT. This codes for CASSGTSGRVNTGELFF.